This entry lists 19 T cell receptor beta chains sequenced from one sample in a study of T cells after yellow fever vaccination. Each CDR3 protein gets one entry after TCRdb re-called the 5' RACE reads with MiXCR. The sample lists roughly 250,000 distinct CDR3 sequences, 10% to 15% seen once, with about 0.51% in the top ten. Sequenced material: CD4+ T cells sorted from PBMCs, taken 45 days after the yellow fever booster vaccination. These receptors were obtained from a man aged 25 to 45 who received the YFV17D yellow fever vaccine.

The J gene is TRBJ2-5, the V gene TRBV6-2 or TRBV6-3; D is perhaps TRBD2 (6 bases). The CDR3 has 12 amino acids. V dropped 5 bases and J dropped 11 bases, with 15 bases sitting between them. Per germline, CDR1 MNHEY and CDR2 SVGEGT. CDR3 in amino acids: CASSPFRDSQYF. The DNA for the CDR3 is TGTGCCAGCAGTCCCTTCCGGGACTCTCAGTACTTC.

This clonotype was seen a handful of times. Written as DNA, the CDR3 is TGTGCCAGCAGCCCCTGGGCTGGGGCCAACGTCCTGACTTTC. This sequence encodes CASSPWAGANVLTF. The chain uses TRBV7-2 and TRBJ2-6; no reliable D call. V lost 5 bases, J lost 2 bases, and 7 bases lay in between. This CDR3 has 14 residues. The germline gives CDR1 SGHTA, CDR2 FQGNSA. Looking up the rest from reference TRBV7-2 and TRBJ2-6 gives the full variable domain: GAGVSQSPSNKVTEKGKDVELRCDPISGHTALYWYRQSLGQGLEFLIYFQGNSAPDKSGLPSDRFSAERTGGSVSTLTIQRTQQEDSAVYLCASSPWAGANVLTFGAGSRLTVL.

This clonotype was seen more than once but under ten times. The J gene is TRBJ2-2, the V gene TRBV7-6, with D possibly matching TRBD1 (6 bases). The V and J ends lost 2 bases and 6 bases respectively, with 19 bases between them. The CDR3 consists of 17 residues. Per germline, CDR1 SGHVS and CDR2 FNYEAQ. The CDR3 here is CASSLRAGGQKAGELFF. DNA for the CDR3: TGTGCCAGCAGCTTAAGGGCGGGCGGACAGAAGGCCGGGGAGCTGTTTTTT.

This clonotype was counted a few times. This chain joins TRBV20-1 and TRBJ2-1; 13 bases agree with TRBD2. This CDR3 spans 15 amino acids. Germline CDR1 reads DFQATT; CDR2 reads SNEGSKA (reference sequence). V was clipped by 5 bases and J by 9 bases; unmatched bases: 10. DNA for the CDR3: TGCAGTGCTGGGGTACTAGCGGGAGGGTGGATTGAGCAGTTCTTC. Protein sequence: CSAGVLAGGWIEQFF.

J is TRBJ1-1 and V is TRBV7-2; D perhaps matches TRBD1 (5 bases). Germline-derived CDR1 and CDR2 are SGHTA and FQGNSA. V lost 4 bases and J 5 bases, leaving 17 bases between the germline ends. This CDR3 spans 15 amino acids. The CDR3: CASSYRGVGATEAFF. In DNA, the CDR3 is TGTGCCAGCAGCTACCGGGGGGTAGGGGCAACTGAAGCTTTCTTT.

This clonotype occurred many times. V and J are TRBV20-1 and TRBJ2-1, with 11 bases matching TRBD2. V was clipped by 6 bases and J by 9 bases; unmatched bases: 10. This CDR3 has 14 residues. The V gene's germline CDR1 is DFQATT and CDR2 SNEGSKA (reference sequence). The DNA for the CDR3 is TGCAGTGCGGCGCGGGGTAGCGGGAGGGCTGAGCAGTTCTTC. Its translation is CSAARGSGRAEQFF.

The gene calls are TRBV4-2 and TRBJ2-7, with TRBD2 matching over 11 bases. Germline V gene lookup returns CDR1 LGHNA and CDR2 YNFKEQ. After removal of 1 base from V and 1 base from J, the junction contained 6 bases not matched to a gene. This CDR3 region has 17 residues. CDR3 sequence (DNA): TGTGCCAGCAGCCAAGGTATCACTAGCGGGAGATCCTACGAGCAGTACTTC. Protein product: CASSQGITSGRSYEQYF.

This clonotype was seen a few times. The J gene is TRBJ2-7, the V gene TRBV2, with 7 positions matching TRBD2. The trim removed 7 bases at V and 0 bases at J, leaving 12 bases unmatched. Germline V lookup: CDR1 SNHLY, CDR2 FYNNEI. The CDR3 has 16 amino acids. The CDR3 DNA is TGTGCCAGCATACGAAGCCATCTAGCGGACTCCTACGAGCAGTACTTC. This gives the protein CASIRSHLADSYEQYF. The variable domain in full, with the rest retrieved from reference TRBV2 and TRBJ2-7, is EPEVTQTPSHQVTQMGQEVILRCVPISNHLYFYWYRQILGQKVEFLVSFYNNEISEKSEIFDDQFSVERPDGSNFTLKIRSTKLEDSAMYFCASIRSHLADSYEQYFGPGTRLTVT.

This chain uses TRBV5-1 with TRBJ2-1; D call uncertain. V shed 6 bases and J shed 2 bases, with 9 bases lying between them. CDR3 length: 13 residues. The V gene's germline CDR1 is SGHRS and CDR2 YFSETQ. CDR3 nucleotide sequence: TGCGCCAGCAAAGAGACGACCTACAATGAGCAGTTCTTC. Protein product: CASKETTYNEQFF.

The chain recombines TRBV3-1 with TRBJ2-2; possible D gene TRBD1, 6 bases. The CDR3 has 15 residues. The V and J ends lost 6 bases and 3 bases respectively, with 14 bases between them. Germline V gene data show CDR1 as LGHDT and CDR2 as YNNKEL (reference sequence). The DNA for the CDR3 is TGTGCCAGCAGATGGGCAGGGGTGGACACCGGGGAGCTGTTTTTT. This gives the protein CASRWAGVDTGELFF. Based on the CDR3 plus reference TRBV3-1 and TRBJ2-2, the full variable domain is DTAVSQTPKYLVTQMGNDKSIKCEQNLGHDTMYWYKQDSKKFLKIMFSYNNKELIINETVPNRFSPKSPDKAHLNLHINSLELGDSAVYFCASRWAGVDTGELFFGEGSRLTVL.

The chain couples TRBV7-2 to TRBJ2-5, with TRBD2 matching over 8 bases. Germline CDR1 SGHTA, CDR2 FQGNSA. The CDR3 sequence is 16 residues long. After removal of 2 bases from V and 1 base from J, the junction contained 6 bases not matched to a gene. The CDR3 here is CASSLSVTSGQETQYF. CDR3 bases: TGTGCCAGCAGCTTAAGCGTCACTAGCGGCCAAGAGACCCAGTACTTC.

This chain connects TRBV5-1 to TRBJ2-7; no firm D call. V lost 2 bases to trimming and J lost 6 bases, with 12 bases between them. This CDR3 has 13 residues. Looked up from germline, CDR1 is SGHRS and CDR2 is YFSETQ. The CDR3: CASSLEGLREQYF. The CDR3 region has the DNA TGCGCCAGCAGCTTAGAAGGGCTGCGCGAGCAGTACTTC.

The table lists this clonotype with a few counts. This chain links TRBV12-3 or TRBV12-4 with TRBJ2-3; tentatively, D is TRBD2 (6 bases). Trimming shortened V by 1 base and J by 2 bases, and 13 bases separated the two germline ends. The CDR3 consists of 16 residues. CDR3 amino acids: CASSLGGSGPTDTQYF. CDR3 DNA sequence: TGTGCCAGCAGTTTAGGCGGTAGCGGCCCCACAGATACGCAGTATTTT.

The chain has TRBV15 and TRBJ2-2; TRBD2 matches 8 bases. The ends lost 0 bases at V and 5 bases at J; junction bases unmatched: 5. The CDR3 consists of 16 residues. Germline assignment: CDR1 LNHNV and CDR2 YYDKDF (reference sequence). The CDR3 reads CATSRDPGRGTGELFF. In nucleotides, the CDR3 is TGTGCCACCAGCAGAGATCCCGGGAGGGGAACCGGGGAGCTGTTTTTT.

This chain links TRBV7-2 with TRBJ1-5, with a tentative D call TRBD1 (5 bases). CDR3 length: 12 residues. From germline, CDR1 is SGHTA and CDR2 FQGNSA. V lost 3 bases to trimming and J lost 10 bases, with 10 bases between them. CDR3 DNA sequence: TGTGCCAGCAGCTTGGGGCCAGGACCCCAGCATTTT. Translating it yields CASSLGPGPQHF.

The rearrangement uses TRBV24-1 and TRBJ1-5; D gene uncertain. Germline CDR1 KGHDR, CDR2 SFDVKD. The V end lost 5 bases, the J end lost 6 bases, and 10 bases lay between the germline ends. CDR3 size: 13 residues. The CDR3 protein is CATSVQNGQPQHF. CDR3 in DNA: TGTGCCACCAGTGTCCAAAACGGTCAGCCCCAGCATTTT.

This chain joins TRBV29-1 and TRBJ2-2; 10 bases fit TRBD2. The CDR3 covers 17 residues. The trim removed 6 bases at V and 5 bases at J, leaving 15 bases unmatched. The germline V gene has CDR1 SQVTM and CDR2 ANQGSEA. Written as DNA, the CDR3 is TGCAGCGTGAGCGGGGGCCGAGCGGGAGGGCCGACCGGGGAGCTGTTTTTT. It encodes CSVSGGRAGGPTGELFF.

The chain combines TRBV27 with TRBJ2-4; 9 bases agree with TRBD1. Trimming at V came to 7 bases and at J to 1 base, leaving 5 bases not matched to a gene. Germline lookup yields CDR1 MNHEY and CDR2 SMNVEV (reference sequence). The length of the CDR3 is 15 residues. The CDR3 loop reads CASMRDRVAKNIQYF. The CDR3 nucleotides read TGTGCCAGCATGAGGGACAGGGTGGCCAAAAACATTCAGTACTTC.

The chain uses TRBV20-1 and TRBJ2-1, with TRBD2 matching over 9 bases. The V and J ends lost 4 bases and 10 bases, in that order; junction bases with no gene match: 14. The CDR3 contains 15 residues. CDR1 and CDR2 (germline): DFQATT, SNEGSKA (reference sequence). CDR3 sequence: CSAIYSGSIGREQFF. CDR3 nucleotides: TGCAGTGCTATCTATAGCGGGAGTATCGGGAGAGAGCAGTTCTTC.